A selection of T cell receptor beta chains follows, all from one sample in a study of CD8 T cells in ankylosing spondylitis. TCRdb re-called the 5' RACE reads with MiXCR, one entry per CDR3 protein. The profile shows approximately 180,000 distinct CDR3 sequences, roughly 20% of them singletons. The material sequenced was blood, either unsorted or a sorted T cell fraction (not recorded which). The receptors were sampled from a male donor under 35 with ankylosing spondylitis or in good health (not recorded which). CDR3s include the opening cysteine and the closing phenylalanine or tryptophan. Each record gives: CDR3 length, V gene, J gene, CDR3 protein.

16	TRBV4-1	TRBJ2-1	CASSHVPQSSYNEQFF
14	TRBV7-2	TRBJ1-3	CASSLYGAGNTIYF
16	TRBV20-1	TRBJ2-1	CSARGWLAGDYNEQFF
15	TRBV27	TRBJ1-4	CASSWAGGQWEKLFF
14	TRBV12-3/TRBV12-4	TRBJ2-2	CASVLGLSAGELFF
15	TRBV7-9	TRBJ2-1	CASSPRGTLYNEQFF
13	TRBV11-3	TRBJ2-3	CASSGTLEDTQYF
15	TRBV20-1	TRBJ2-3	CSAHPAAGPTDTQYF
16	TRBV11-2	TRBJ2-2	CASSSRLAANTGELFF
19	TRBV18	TRBJ2-6	CASSPPGPHTSSGANVLTF
12	TRBV11-1	TRBJ2-1	CASSRGNNEQFF
8	TRBV29-1	TRBJ2-1	CSGDLRFF
14	TRBV2	TRBJ2-1	CARGGTGTYNEQFF
15	TRBV7-7	TRBJ1-4	CASSSTQGSNEKLFF
14	TRBV5-1	TRBJ2-1	CASSLDRQGEEQFF
12	TRBV28	TRBJ2-1	CASTGLLNEQFF
12	TRBV27	TRBJ2-5	CASGVTQETQYF
17	TRBV2	TRBJ2-4	CASSESRDTLAKNIQYF
14	TRBV20-1	TRBJ2-5	CSAPIGLGRETQYF
16	TRBV5-6	TRBJ2-3	CASSSLVGVPPDTQYF
13	TRBV9	TRBJ1-1	CASSGQNPWEAFF
17	TRBV3-1	TRBJ2-3	CASSQVRLAGVTDTQYF
15	TRBV11-2	TRBJ2-5	CASSLGRQRVDTQYF
12	TRBV20-1	TRBJ2-1	CSARPGNNEQFF
14	TRBV12-3/TRBV12-4	TRBJ2-7	CASSPGLAYHLWYF
13	TRBV5-1	TRBJ1-2	CASTRGADYGYTF
16	TRBV20-1	TRBJ2-1	CSARGLAGPDYNEQFF
13	TRBV12-3/TRBV12-4	TRBJ1-1	CASSLTGYTEAFF
15	TRBV7-2	TRBJ2-1	CASSLGTRLKNEQFF
10	TRBV19	TRBJ1-3	CASFRNTIYF
15	TRBV5-1	TRBJ2-1	CASSRTGTHYNEQFF
14	TRBV20-1	TRBJ1-5	CSAREGWRNQPQHF
18	TRBV12-3/TRBV12-4	TRBJ2-1	CASTLRLFLGGRRDEQFF
15	TRBV7-8	TRBJ2-5	CASSLARAPGETQYF
15	TRBV20-1	TRBJ2-3	CSAREPRGFLDTQYF
12	TRBV30	TRBJ2-1	CALAGVYNEQFF
15	TRBV4-3	TRBJ2-7	CASSQDLGVRSEQYF
14	TRBV20-1	TRBJ1-1	CSATRRTANTEAFF
13	TRBV5-1	TRBJ2-7	CASSPPAAYEQYF
15	TRBV7-9	TRBJ2-3	CASAKPGQRTDTQYF
14	TRBV10-3	TRBJ1-6	CAIVRDLGDSPLHF
14	TRBV28	TRBJ2-2	CASRSTSYTGELFF
16	TRBV6-5	TRBJ2-4	CASSYHPRDPQDIQYF
11	TRBV10-3	TRBJ1-2	CAINSDYGYTF
11	TRBV29-1	TRBJ1-3	CSVEESHTIYF
14	TRBV27	TRBJ1-1	CASSPQTGFTEAFF
14	TRBV4-2	TRBJ2-7	CASSPGQGDYEQYF
14	TRBV9	TRBJ2-1	CASSVESRYNEQFF
14	TRBV6-1	TRBJ2-1	CASKFTSSYNEQFF
16	TRBV20-1	TRBJ2-4	CSAGFTPGLAKNIQYF
13	TRBV2	TRBJ2-7	CASRDRGSYEQYF
15	TRBV7-9	TRBJ2-5	CASRTGFHQEETQYF
15	TRBV20-1	TRBJ1-3	CSARNTGTGGNTIYF
13	TRBV7-9	TRBJ2-2	CASSLGGSGELFF
13	TRBV10-3	TRBJ2-2	CAITASFTGELFF
12	TRBV29-1	TRBJ2-1	CSVESWYNEQFF
14	TRBV12-3/TRBV12-4	TRBJ2-7	CASTVAGGHDEQYF
15	TRBV5-5	TRBJ1-1	CASSRRVAANTEAFF
14	TRBV24-1	TRBJ1-2	CATSDLTGEYGYTF
19	TRBV6-6	TRBJ1-3	CASLLGPPTGGNSGNTIYF